This T cell receptor beta chain is from a study of naive and memory T cell subsets. Two oligonucleotides, mixed equimolar, formed the beta constant-region primer covering TRBC1 and TRBC2. Four rounds of PCR amplified the ligated cDNA using nested alpha and beta constant-region primers plus SP2. TCRdb used MiXCR to reprocess the UMI-ligation and nested PCR reads, holding one entry per CDR3 protein. The sample has 130,000 to 150,000 distinct CDR3 sequences; approximately 22% are singletons. V was trimmed by 1 base and J by 3 bases, leaving 6 bases between them. The CDR3 runs 13 residues. Cells stained for CD3, CD4, CD8, CD45RA and CD27 were sorted into four subsets. In the case of this clonotype: Its antigen is as yet unknown.

Findings of the study overall: In CD4 and CD8 cells, diversity dropped from naive through EMRA. A few larger clonotypes appeared in naive repertoires, especially CD8, possibly memory cells re-expressing CD45RA.

Sequences were obtained from naive CD4+ T cells from blood. This sequence originates from a human donor in good health. The rearrangement uses TRBV12-3 or TRBV12-4 and TRBJ2-5; no clear D. CDR3 nucleotide sequence: TGTGCCAGCAGTTTAGTACAGAAAGAGACCCAGTACTTC. Its protein is CASSLVQKETQYF.